Following are 24 T cell receptor beta chains from one sample sequenced in a study of T cell responses to AZD1222 COVID-19 vaccine (dated by TCRdb to the early 2020s). What this sample's time point label stands for: baseline before first vaccination. Library construction relied on the immunoSEQ multiplex PCR assay. The table was pulled from immuneACCESS by TCRdb, which kept in-frame rearrangements only. Such tables lose some clones; where checked, under half of the loss comes from unresolved V genes, and the rest has no known cause. This sample lists roughly 50,000 clones; around 90% were detected once. The ten top clones hold around 2% of the sample. This material consisted of peripheral blood, taken on day 0 of AZD1222 vaccination. All receptors derive from an adult in good health.

The CDR3 nucleotides are TGTGCCAGCTCGGCGGAGGGCGAGCAGTTCTTC. Encoded protein: CASSAEGEQFF. The V call is TRBV18, the J call TRBJ2-1, with D maybe TRBD2 (6 bases). CDR1 and CDR2 from the germline V gene are KGHSH and LQKENI. The CDR3 is made up of 11 amino acids. The germline V and J ends were trimmed by 6 bases and 10 bases, with 10 bases remaining between them.

The chain has TRBV28 and TRBJ2-5, with 10 bases fitting TRBD2. Germline V gene sequence: CDR1 MDHEN, CDR2 SYDVKM. V shed 6 bases and J 3 bases; nucleotides not matched to a gene: 7. The CDR3 totals 15 residues. The CDR3 DNA reads as TGTGCCAGCAGCAGATCCGGGACTAGCGAAGAGACCCAGTACTTC. It is translated as CASSRSGTSEETQYF.

The J gene is TRBJ2-2, the V gene TRBV4-1; TRBD2 aligns across 9 bases. The CDR3 extends over 17 amino acids. J lost 6 bases, V lost 0 bases, and 8 bases had no gene match. In germline, CDR1 is MGHRA, CDR2 YSYEKL. The CDR3 DNA reads TGCGCCAGCAGCCAAGAAACGGGGCTAGCGGGACCCGGGGAGCTGTTTTTT. Residues: CASSQETGLAGPGELFF.

This clone is a singleton in its sample. V and J are TRBV2 and TRBJ1-2; the match to TRBD1 covers 7 bases. Germline V CDR1 and CDR2: SNHLY, FYNNEI. There are 13 residues in the CDR3. Trimming cost V 2 bases and J 5 bases; bases outside gene matches: 2. CDR3 loop: CASSEQGEYGYTF. The CDR3 DNA is TGTGCCAGCAGTGAACAGGGGGAATATGGCTACACCTTC.

The chain recombines TRBV7-8 with TRBJ1-3; the D is unclear. Germline CDR1 and CDR2: SGHVS and FQNEAQ. The ends were cut back, 5 bases at V and 1 base at J, with 6 bases in the middle. The length of the CDR3 is 13 residues. CDR3 sequence reads: CASSRPSGNTIYF. The CDR3 nucleotides read TGTGCCAGCAGCAGACCTTCTGGAAACACCATATATTTT.

In DNA, the CDR3 is TGCGCCAGCAGCTTGGCCTGGGGTCCGGAGACCCAGTACTTC. Translation: CASSLAWGPETQYF. This sequence joins TRBV5-1 and TRBJ2-5, with D unclear. Trimming stripped 0 bases from V and 5 bases from J, with 11 bases between. The germline CDR1 and CDR2 sequences are SGHRS and YFSETQ. The CDR3 sequence is 14 residues long. Full variable domain (missing parts from reference TRBV5-1 and TRBJ2-5): KAGVTQTPRYLIKTRGQQVTLSCSPISGHRSVSWYQQTPGQGLQFLFEYFSETQRNKGNFPGRFSGRQFSNSRSEMNVSTLELGDSALYLCASSLAWGPETQYFGPGTRLLVL.

The J gene is TRBJ2-1, the V gene TRBV19, with 7 bases matching TRBD2. The ends lost 5 bases at V and 4 bases at J; junction bases unmatched: 2. This CDR3 has 13 amino acids. CDR1 LNHDA and CDR2 SQIVND come from the germline V gene (reference sequence). CDR3 sequence (DNA): TGTGCCAGTAGTGTCGGGGGGTACAATGAGCAGTTCTTC. Its protein is CASSVGGYNEQFF. Filled out from reference TRBV19 and TRBJ2-1, the complete variable domain reads DGGITQSPKYLFRKEGQNVTLSCEQNLNHDAMYWYRQDPGQGLRLIYYSQIVNDFQKGDIAEGYSVSREKKESFPLTVTSAQKNPTAFYLCASSVGGYNEQFFGPGTRLTVL.

This chain links TRBV15 with TRBJ2-5, with 7 bases lining up with TRBD2. Germline V gives CDR1 LNHNV, CDR2 YYDKDF (reference sequence). This CDR3 has 15 residues. Unmatched junction bases numbered 14, after V lost 6 bases and J lost 7 bases. The CDR3, as DNA: TGTGCCACCAGGGCGCCCGGAACTAGCGCTGGGACCCAGTACTTC. Protein product: CATRAPGTSAGTQYF. The complete variable domain, with remaining parts taken from reference TRBV15 and TRBJ2-5, reads DAMVIQNPRYQVTQFGKPVTLSCSQTLNHNVMYWYQQKSSQAPKLLFHYYDKDFNNEADTPDNFQSRRPNTSFCFLDIRSPGLGDTAMYLCATRAPGTSAGTQYFGPGTRLLVL.

The CDR3 region is CASSQDIGVNAFF. DNA of the CDR3: TGTGCCAGCAGCCAAGACATAGGGGTGAATGCTTTCTTT. This sequence joins TRBV3-1 (or the pseudogene TRBV3-2) and TRBJ1-1; TRBD1 is a possible D gene (5 bases). The CDR3 has 13 residues. With 0 bases removed from V and 11 bases from J, the gap between germline ends came to 13 bases. Germline CDR1 LGHDT, CDR2 YNNKEL (reference sequence).

The rearrangement uses TRBV19 and TRBJ2-7, with D perhaps matching TRBD2 (6 bases). Trimming pared 5 bases from V and 2 bases from J, leaving 13 bases between. The germline CDR1 and CDR2 sequences are LNHDA and SQIVND (reference sequence). The CDR3 extends over 14 amino acids. The CDR3 loop is CASSGYGGAYEQYF. CDR3 sequence (DNA): TGTGCCAGTAGTGGGTACGGGGGAGCCTACGAGCAGTACTTC.

This clone turned up a few times. The V call is TRBV7-9, the J call TRBJ2-7, with D perhaps matching TRBD1 (7 bases). CDR1 SEHNR and CDR2 FQNEAQ come from the germline V gene (reference sequence). V was pared by 6 bases and J by 5 bases, with 17 bases between. The CDR3 consists of 14 residues. For the CDR3, the DNA is TGTGCCAGCAGTCTTGACAGGGACTTCCACGAGCAGTACTTC. It codes for CASSLDRDFHEQYF.

This clone came up once. The chain employs TRBV6-5 and TRBJ1-5; no clear D. The germline V gene encodes CDR1 MNHEY and CDR2 SVGAGI. The CDR3 consists of 15 residues. Trimming removed 6 bases at V and 1 base at J, with 13 bases between. As DNA, the CDR3 is TGTGCCAGCAGCCTTGGGGAGGGCAGCAATCAGCCCCAGCATTTT. It codes for CASSLGEGSNQPQHF.

The CDR3 nucleotides read TGTGCCAGCAGCTTAGTCAGGGGGGGCAATGAGCAGTTCTTC. It specifies CASSLVRGGNEQFF. The chain joins TRBV11-3 to TRBJ2-1; perhaps D is TRBD1 or TRBD2 (7 bases each). CDR3 length: 14 residues. From germline, CDR1 is SGHNT and CDR2 YENEEA. Trimming pared 1 base from V and 6 bases from J, leaving 10 bases between.

The chain uses TRBV7-9 and TRBJ2-1; maybe TRBD2 (6 bases). The CDR3 has 15 residues. The germline gives CDR1 SEHNR, CDR2 FQNEAQ (reference sequence). The V and J ends lost 0 bases and 5 bases respectively, with 11 bases between them. CDR3 region: CASSLAGTYNNEQFF. In DNA, the CDR3 is TGTGCCAGCAGCTTAGCCGGGACTTATAACAATGAGCAGTTCTTC.

This clone was recorded only once. The rearrangement links TRBV29-1 to TRBJ2-1, with 7 bases identical to TRBD1. With V trimmed by 8 bases and J by 7 bases, 17 bases remained unmatched. Germline-derived CDR1 and CDR2 are SQVTM and ANQGSEA. This CDR3 has 15 amino acids. The CDR3 is CSSWDRTAPRNEQFF. DNA of the CDR3: TGCAGCTCTTGGGACAGAACAGCTCCTAGGAATGAGCAGTTCTTC.

The chain recombines TRBV28 with TRBJ2-2, with unresolved D. From germline, CDR1 is MDHEN and CDR2 SYDVKM. The CDR3 consists of 17 residues. V was pared by 6 bases and J by 1 base, with 18 bases between. CDR3 coding DNA: TGTGCCAGCAGGATTAGTGGGCCTCCCAAGAACACCGGGGAGCTGTTTTTT. Amino acids: CASRISGPPKNTGELFF.

The V and J genes are TRBV11-2 and TRBJ2-1; 10 nucleotides line up with TRBD1. The CDR3 length is 12 residues. Germline CDR1 SGHAT, CDR2 FQNNGV. V gave up 1 base and J gave up 15 bases; unmatched junction bases: 3. CDR3 nucleotide sequence: TGTGCCAGCAGCTTAGGGACAGGGGGGTCGTTCTTC. Translation gives CASSLGTGGSFF.

This clone has just one count. V is TRBV9 and J is TRBJ2-1, with 8 bases identical to TRBD2. This CDR3 region has 15 residues. Unmatched junction bases numbered 9, after V lost 2 bases and J lost 8 bases. Germline assignment: CDR1 SGDLS and CDR2 YYNGEE. The CDR3, as DNA: TGTGCCAGCAGCGTCCATCCAGCGGGAGTGGATGAGCAGTTCTTC. It codes for CASSVHPAGVDEQFF. Full variable domain (missing parts from reference TRBV9 and TRBJ2-1): DSGVTQTPKHLITATGQRVTLRCSPRSGDLSVYWYQQSLDQGLQFLIQYYNGEERAKGNILERFSAQQFPDLHSELNLSSLELGDSALYFCASSVHPAGVDEQFFGPGTRLTVL.

V gene TRBV19 combines with J gene TRBJ1-4, with 7 bases fitting TRBD1. CDR1 and CDR2 (germline): LNHDA, SQIVND (reference sequence). The junction had 1 base not matched to a gene; V was cut back by 6 bases and J by 0 bases. This CDR3 comprises 14 residues. The CDR3 DNA follows: TGTGCCAGTAGAGGGGGCCCAACTAATGAAAAACTGTTTTTT. Its protein is CASRGGPTNEKLFF.

CDR3 sequence: CASSFSLAGANEQFF. The CDR3 DNA reads TGCGCCAGCAGCTTCTCACTAGCGGGGGCGAATGAGCAGTTCTTC. The chain employs TRBV5-1 and TRBJ2-1; 11 bases map to TRBD2. This CDR3 has 15 residues. The ends lost 2 bases at V and 7 bases at J; junction bases unmatched: 5. Germline V gene sequence: CDR1 SGHRS, CDR2 YFSETQ.

Worth noting for this clone: This CDR3 is also generated by other DNA sequences in the sample. This chain joins TRBV19 and TRBJ1-2; perhaps TRBD1 as D (6 bases). Trimming pared 5 bases from V and 2 bases from J, leaving 6 bases between. The CDR3 sequence is 12 residues long. The germline V gene has CDR1 LNHDA and CDR2 SQIVND (reference sequence). The DNA for the CDR3 is TGTGCCAGTAGTGGACAGAACTATGGCTACACCTTC. Amino acid sequence: CASSGQNYGYTF.

In this sample, this clone turned up once. The CDR3 sequence is CSASKGGGAQPQHF. The CDR3 DNA reads as TGCAGTGCTAGTAAGGGCGGAGGGGCTCAGCCCCAGCATTTT. The chain has TRBV20-1 and TRBJ1-5; TRBD1 is a possible D gene (5 bases). The CDR3 has 14 amino acids. CDR1 is DFQATT, CDR2 SNEGSKA, per germline (reference sequence). The germline V and J ends were trimmed by 3 bases and 6 bases, with 15 bases remaining between them.

The CDR3, as DNA: TGTGCCAGTAAAGCGGGAGGGCCCTACGAGCAGTACTTC. Translation: CASKAGGPYEQYF. The chain employs TRBV28 and TRBJ2-7; 10 nucleotides line up with TRBD2. CDR1 is MDHEN, CDR2 SYDVKM, per germline. The V gene end was trimmed by 9 bases and the J gene end by 2 bases; junction bases not matched to a gene: 4. The length of the CDR3 is 13 residues.

V and J are TRBV3-1 (or the pseudogene TRBV3-2) and TRBJ2-7; 9 positions agree with TRBD2. The ends lost 4 bases at V and 1 base at J; junction bases unmatched: 2. The CDR3 totals 14 residues. Germline-derived CDR1 and CDR2 are LGHDT and YNNKEL (reference sequence). The CDR3 region is CASSPTSGSYEQYF. For the CDR3, the DNA is TGTGCCAGCAGCCCGACTAGCGGTTCCTACGAGCAGTACTTC.